Given below is one T cell receptor beta chain in context. Across about two dozen US areas, participants ranged in age from about 18 to 89 years. There are 14 residues in the CDR3. Unmatched junction bases numbered 13, after V lost 6 bases and J lost 12 bases. Germline CDR1 reads MNHEY; CDR2 reads SVGAGI. The data were obtained in a study of blood T cell repertoires in COVID-19. TCRdb's copy holds only in-frame clones and misses some; the assay was immunoSEQ multiplex PCR. Altogether roughly 260,000 clones are present, roughly nine tenths being singletons, with the ten largest covering over 6%. Sequencing was done on a sample of PBMCs or T cells enriched from blood (not recorded which). The clonotype comes from a woman younger than 45 with acute COVID-19. The V and J genes are TRBV6-5 and TRBJ1-2; 10 nucleotides line up with TRBD1. The CDR3 protein is CASRLPGQGTQDTF. The CDR3 region has the DNA TGTGCCAGCAGACTTCCGGGACAGGGGACCCAGGACACCTTC.